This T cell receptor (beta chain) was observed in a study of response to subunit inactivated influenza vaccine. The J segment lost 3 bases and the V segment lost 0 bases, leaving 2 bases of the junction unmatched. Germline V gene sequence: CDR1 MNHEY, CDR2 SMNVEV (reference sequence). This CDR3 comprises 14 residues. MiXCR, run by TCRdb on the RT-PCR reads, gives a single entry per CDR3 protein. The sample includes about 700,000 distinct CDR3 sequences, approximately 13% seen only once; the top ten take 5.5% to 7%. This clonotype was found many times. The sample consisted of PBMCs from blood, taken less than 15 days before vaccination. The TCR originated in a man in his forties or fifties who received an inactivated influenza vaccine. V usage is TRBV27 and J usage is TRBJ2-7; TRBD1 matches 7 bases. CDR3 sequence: CASSLSGGLYEQYF. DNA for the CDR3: TGTGCCAGCAGTTTATCAGGGGGCCTCTACGAGCAGTACTTC.